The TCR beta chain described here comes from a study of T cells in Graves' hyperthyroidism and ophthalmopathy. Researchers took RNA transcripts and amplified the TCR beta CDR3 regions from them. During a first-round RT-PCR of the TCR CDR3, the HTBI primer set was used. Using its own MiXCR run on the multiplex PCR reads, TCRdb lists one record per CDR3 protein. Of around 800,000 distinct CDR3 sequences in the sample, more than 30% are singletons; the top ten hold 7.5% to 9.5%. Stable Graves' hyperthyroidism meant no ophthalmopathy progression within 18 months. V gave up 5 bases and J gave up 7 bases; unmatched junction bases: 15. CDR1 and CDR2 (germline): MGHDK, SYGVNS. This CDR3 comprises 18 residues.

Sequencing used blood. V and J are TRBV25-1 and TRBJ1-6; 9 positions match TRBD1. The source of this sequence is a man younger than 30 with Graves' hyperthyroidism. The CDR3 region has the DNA TGTGCCAGCAGTTACTCGAGCTCCGGGACAGGGTTGAATTCACCCCTCCACTTT. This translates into CASSYSSSGTGLNSPLHF.